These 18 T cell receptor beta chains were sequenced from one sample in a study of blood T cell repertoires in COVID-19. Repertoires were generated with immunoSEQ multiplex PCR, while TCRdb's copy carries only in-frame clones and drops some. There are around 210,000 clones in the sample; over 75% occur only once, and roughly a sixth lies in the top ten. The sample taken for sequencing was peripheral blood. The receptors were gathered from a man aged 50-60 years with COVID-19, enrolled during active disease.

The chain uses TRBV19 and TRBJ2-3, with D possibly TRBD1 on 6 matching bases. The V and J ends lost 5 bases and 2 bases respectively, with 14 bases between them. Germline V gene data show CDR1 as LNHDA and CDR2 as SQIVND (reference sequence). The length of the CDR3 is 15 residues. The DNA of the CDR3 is TGTGCCAGTAGTCGTCCGGGACACCCCACAGATACGCAGTATTTT. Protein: CASSRPGHPTDTQYF.

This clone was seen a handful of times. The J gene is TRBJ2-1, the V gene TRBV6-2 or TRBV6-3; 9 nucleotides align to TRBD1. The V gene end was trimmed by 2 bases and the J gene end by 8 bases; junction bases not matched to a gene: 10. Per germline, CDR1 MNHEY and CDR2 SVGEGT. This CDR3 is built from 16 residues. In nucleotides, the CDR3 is TGTGCCAGCAGTTACCCAGCTGGACAGGGGAGGGATGAGCAGTTCTTC. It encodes CASSYPAGQGRDEQFF.

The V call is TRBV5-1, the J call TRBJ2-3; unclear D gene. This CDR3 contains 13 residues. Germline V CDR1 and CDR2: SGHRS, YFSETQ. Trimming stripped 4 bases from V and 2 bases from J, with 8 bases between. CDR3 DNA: TGCGCCAGCAGCCCCTGGGCCACAGATACGCAGTATTTT. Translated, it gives CASSPWATDTQYF.

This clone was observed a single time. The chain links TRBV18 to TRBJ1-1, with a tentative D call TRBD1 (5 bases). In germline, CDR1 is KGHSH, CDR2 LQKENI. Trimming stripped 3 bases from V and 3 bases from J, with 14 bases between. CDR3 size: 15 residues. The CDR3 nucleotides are TGTGCCAGCTCACCCATGGAGGGACGAGACACTGAAGCTTTCTTT. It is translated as CASSPMEGRDTEAFF.

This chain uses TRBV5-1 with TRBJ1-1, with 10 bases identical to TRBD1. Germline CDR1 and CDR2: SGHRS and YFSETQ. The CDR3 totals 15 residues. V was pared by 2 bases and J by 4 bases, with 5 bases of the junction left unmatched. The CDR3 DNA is TGCGCCAGCAGCTTTGATCGGACAGGGGGCACTGAAGCTTTCTTT. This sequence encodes CASSFDRTGGTEAFF.

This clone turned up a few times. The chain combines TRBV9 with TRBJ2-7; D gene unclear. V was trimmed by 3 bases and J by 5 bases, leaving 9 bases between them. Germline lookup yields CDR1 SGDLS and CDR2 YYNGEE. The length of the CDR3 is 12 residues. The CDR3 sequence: CASSAHGHEQYF. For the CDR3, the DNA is TGTGCCAGCAGCGCACATGGTCACGAGCAGTACTTC. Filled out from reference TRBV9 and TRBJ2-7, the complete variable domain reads DSGVTQTPKHLITATGQRVTLRCSPRSGDLSVYWYQQSLDQGLQFLIQYYNGEERAKGNILERFSAQQFPDLHSELNLSSLELGDSALYFCASSAHGHEQYFGPGTRLTVT.

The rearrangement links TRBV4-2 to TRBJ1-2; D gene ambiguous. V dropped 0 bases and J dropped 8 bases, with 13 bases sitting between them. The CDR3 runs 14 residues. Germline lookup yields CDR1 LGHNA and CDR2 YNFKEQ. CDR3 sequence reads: CASSQDSAEGGYTF. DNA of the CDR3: TGTGCCAGCAGCCAAGATTCGGCGGAAGGAGGCTACACCTTC.

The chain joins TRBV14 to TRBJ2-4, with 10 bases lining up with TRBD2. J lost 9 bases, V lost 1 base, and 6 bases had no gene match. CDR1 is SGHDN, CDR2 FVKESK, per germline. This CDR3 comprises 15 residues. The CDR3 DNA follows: TGTGCCAGCAGCCAAGGGGGGACTAGCGCTCGCATTCAGTACTTC. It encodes CASSQGGTSARIQYF.

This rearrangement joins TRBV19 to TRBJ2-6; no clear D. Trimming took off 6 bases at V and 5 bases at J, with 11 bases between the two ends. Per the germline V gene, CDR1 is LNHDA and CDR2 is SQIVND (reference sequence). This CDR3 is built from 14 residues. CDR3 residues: CASSPLLRANVLTF. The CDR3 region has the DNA TGTGCCAGTAGCCCCCTCCTCCGGGCCAACGTCCTGACTTTC.

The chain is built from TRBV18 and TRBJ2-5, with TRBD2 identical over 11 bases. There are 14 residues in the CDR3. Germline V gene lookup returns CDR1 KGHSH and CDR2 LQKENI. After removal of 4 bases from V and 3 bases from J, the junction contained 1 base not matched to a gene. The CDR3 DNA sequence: TGTGCCAGCTCACAGGGACTAGCGGAAGAGACCCAGTACTTC. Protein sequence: CASSQGLAEETQYF.

The CDR3 loop is CASSSPGTTGYEQYF. The CDR3 nucleotides read TGTGCCAGCAGTTCGCCCGGGACAACGGGATATGAGCAGTACTTC. The V call is TRBV6-5, the J call TRBJ2-7; tentatively, D is TRBD1 (6 bases). CDR1 is MNHEY, CDR2 SVGAGI, per germline. Trimming cost V 4 bases and J 7 bases, with 20 bases left between them. The CDR3 extends over 15 amino acids.

The CDR3 coding sequence is TGTGCCAGCAGTTACCGACAGGGGGCCTACAATGAGCAGTTCTTC. This gives the protein CASSYRQGAYNEQFF. This chain links TRBV6-5 with TRBJ2-1; 9 bases fit TRBD1. V lost 2 bases, J lost 2 bases, and 1 base stayed unmatched. The germline gives CDR1 MNHEY, CDR2 SVGAGI. The length of the CDR3 is 15 residues.

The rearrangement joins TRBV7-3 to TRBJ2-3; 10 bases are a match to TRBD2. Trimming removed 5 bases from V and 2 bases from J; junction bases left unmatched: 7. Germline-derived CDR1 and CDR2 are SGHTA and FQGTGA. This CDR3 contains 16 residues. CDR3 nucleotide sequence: TGTGCCAGCAGCATCAGCGGGGGGGCCCTCACAGATACGCAGTATTTT. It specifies CASSISGGALTDTQYF.

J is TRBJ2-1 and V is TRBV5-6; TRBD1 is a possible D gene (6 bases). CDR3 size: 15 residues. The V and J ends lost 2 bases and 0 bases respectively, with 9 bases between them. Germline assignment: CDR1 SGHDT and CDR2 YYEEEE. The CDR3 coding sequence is TGTGCCAGCAGCTTCGGACAGAGCTCCTACAATGAGCAGTTCTTC. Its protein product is CASSFGQSSYNEQFF.

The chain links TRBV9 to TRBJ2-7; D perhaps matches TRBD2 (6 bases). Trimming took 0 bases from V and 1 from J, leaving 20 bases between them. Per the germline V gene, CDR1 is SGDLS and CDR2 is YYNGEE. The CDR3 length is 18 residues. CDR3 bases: TGTGCCAGCAGCGTAGGGCCCCTCTCTCTAGCGCGGTCCTACGAGCAGTACTTC. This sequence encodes CASSVGPLSLARSYEQYF.

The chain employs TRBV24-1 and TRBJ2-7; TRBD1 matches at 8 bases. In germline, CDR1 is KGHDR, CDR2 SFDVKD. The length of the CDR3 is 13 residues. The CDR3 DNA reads TGTGCAACCCAGGTCCCAGGGGGCGACGAGCAGTACTTC. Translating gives CATQVPGGDEQYF.

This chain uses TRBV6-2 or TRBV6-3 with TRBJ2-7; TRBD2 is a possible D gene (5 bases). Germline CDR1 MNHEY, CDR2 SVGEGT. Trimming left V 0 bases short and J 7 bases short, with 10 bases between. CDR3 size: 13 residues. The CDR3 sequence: CASSYSPSGEQYF. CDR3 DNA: TGTGCCAGCAGTTACTCGCCGTCGGGGGAGCAGTACTTC.

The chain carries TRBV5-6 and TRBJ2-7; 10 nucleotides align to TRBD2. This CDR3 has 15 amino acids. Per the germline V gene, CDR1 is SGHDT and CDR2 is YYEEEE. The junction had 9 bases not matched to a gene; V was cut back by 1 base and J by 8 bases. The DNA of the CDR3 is TGTGCCAGCAGCTTGCAAACTAGCGGGGAGACTAAGCAGTACTTC. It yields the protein CASSLQTSGETKQYF.